The 15 T cell receptor beta chains listed next were all sequenced from one sample in a study of blood T cell repertoires in COVID-19. Sequenced by immunoSEQ multiplex PCR; TCRdb stores in-frame clones only, minus some. This table has 200,000 to 250,000 clones, around nine tenths appearing once. The sequenced material came from PBMCs or T cells enriched from blood (not recorded which). All receptors come from a woman aged 45-65 years with acute COVID-19.

The chain joins TRBV7-8 to TRBJ2-7, with 8 bases fitting TRBD2. With 5 bases clipped from V and 5 bases from J, the junction kept 8 bases outside the gene matches. Germline V gene lookup returns CDR1 SGHVS and CDR2 FQNEAQ. The CDR3 length is 14 residues. The CDR3 coding sequence is TGTGCCAGCAGCGCCGGGACTAGAATCGACGAGCAGTACTTC. As protein: CASSAGTRIDEQYF.

This clone appeared a few times. The chain is built from TRBV15 and TRBJ2-1, with TRBD2 matching 13 bases. CDR1 and CDR2 from the germline V gene are LNHNV and YYDKDF (reference sequence). Losses at the gene ends were 5 bases for V and 1 base for J; bases not matched to a gene: 20. The CDR3 covers 22 residues. The CDR3 nucleotides are TGTGCCACCAGCGGAATAACAACGACTAGCGGGAGGCCTAGAGAATCCTACAATGAGCAGTTCTTC. Protein sequence: CATSGITTTSGRPRESYNEQFF.

J is TRBJ2-1 and V is TRBV19; the D gene is possibly TRBD2 (5 bases). Trimming pared 7 bases from V and 7 bases from J, leaving 14 bases between. This CDR3 is 13 amino acids long. Germline-derived CDR1 and CDR2 are LNHDA and SQIVND (reference sequence). The CDR3 loop reads CASIRSPGNEQFF. CDR3 sequence (DNA): TGTGCCAGTATCCGAAGTCCGGGGAATGAGCAGTTCTTC. Full variable domain (rest looked up from reference TRBV19 and TRBJ2-1): DGGITQSPKYLFRKEGQNVTLSCEQNLNHDAMYWYRQDPGQGLRLIYYSQIVNDFQKGDIAEGYSVSREKKESFPLTVTSAQKNPTAFYLCASIRSPGNEQFFGPGTRLTVL.

This clone appeared a single time. V gene TRBV3-1 (or the pseudogene TRBV3-2) combines with J gene TRBJ2-3; 7 bases fit TRBD1. This CDR3 contains 14 residues. Trimming removed 2 bases from V and 4 bases from J; junction bases left unmatched: 3. CDR1 LGHDT and CDR2 YNNKEL come from the germline V gene (reference sequence). CDR3 sequence (DNA): TGTGCCAGCAGCCAATCCCAGGGGGCAGATACGCAGTATTTT. It specifies CASSQSQGADTQYF.

This chain uses TRBV11-2 with TRBJ2-1; 12 nucleotides line up with TRBD2. Germline values: CDR1 SGHAT, CDR2 FQNNGV. Germline trimming cut 6 bases from V and 5 bases from J; bases unmatched to any gene: 11. There are 17 residues in the CDR3. The CDR3 loop reads CASRSFSLAGGNNEQFF. The CDR3 nucleotides are TGTGCCAGCAGGAGCTTCTCCCTAGCGGGAGGGAACAATGAGCAGTTCTTC. Combining the CDR3 with reference TRBV11-2 and TRBJ2-1 gives the whole variable domain EAGVAQSPRYKIIEKRQSVAFWCNPISGHATLYWYQQILGQGPKLLIQFQNNGVVDDSQLPKDRFSAERLKGVDSTLKIQPAKLEDSAVYLCASRSFSLAGGNNEQFFGPGTRLTVL.

The sample holds one count of this clone. The chain joins TRBV5-6 to TRBJ1-3; D not certain. Looked up from germline, CDR1 is SGHDT and CDR2 is YYEEEE. This CDR3 spans 15 amino acids. The ends were cut back, 0 bases at V and 0 bases at J, with 7 bases in the middle. CDR3 residues: CASSLVRYSGNTIYF. The CDR3 region has the DNA TGTGCCAGCAGCTTGGTACGGTACTCTGGAAACACCATATATTTT.

The chain combines TRBV27 with TRBJ1-2, with D uncertain. Per germline, CDR1 MNHEY and CDR2 SMNVEV (reference sequence). This CDR3 comprises 13 residues. Trimming pared 3 bases from V and 5 bases from J, leaving 10 bases between. The CDR3 region is CASSFGELYGYTF. The CDR3 coding sequence is TGTGCCAGCAGTTTCGGGGAACTATATGGCTACACCTTC.

The chain combines TRBV28 with TRBJ2-7; TRBD2 aligns across 8 bases. CDR3 length: 13 residues. V shed 3 bases and J 5 bases; nucleotides not matched to a gene: 3. The germline gives CDR1 MDHEN, CDR2 SYDVKM. In nucleotides, the CDR3 is TGTGCCAGCAGTTTTCGAGCGGGAGACGAGCAGTACTTC. It specifies CASSFRAGDEQYF.

This clone was counted at least ten times. The V call is TRBV2, the J call TRBJ2-1; no definite D call. This CDR3 has 10 residues. V lost 8 bases and J 10 bases, leaving 9 bases between the germline ends. Germline V gene sequence: CDR1 SNHLY, CDR2 FYNNEI. CDR3 DNA sequence: TGTGCCAGCGGGCTTCCCGAGCAGTTCTTC. Translating it yields CASGLPEQFF.

J is TRBJ1-2 and V is TRBV6-5, with 9 bases that match TRBD1. V shed 2 bases and J 8 bases; nucleotides not matched to a gene: 9. Germline V gene sequence: CDR1 MNHEY, CDR2 SVGAGI. This CDR3 has 15 amino acids. CDR3 coding DNA: TGTGCCAGCAGTTACGTGAGGACAGGGGTAGGCGGCTACACCTTC. It yields the protein CASSYVRTGVGGYTF.

The rearrangement uses TRBV13 and TRBJ2-2, with D maybe TRBD1 (6 bases). V was shortened by 1 base and J by 7 bases, with 10 bases between the two germline ends. Germline-derived CDR1 and CDR2 are PRHDT and FYEKMQ (reference sequence). CDR3 length: 14 residues. CDR3 in amino acids: CASSLDREYGELFF. The CDR3 bases are TGTGCCAGCAGCTTAGACAGGGAATACGGGGAGCTGTTTTTT.

The chain couples TRBV28 to TRBJ1-5, with D perhaps matching TRBD1 (6 bases). V lost 4 bases and J lost 0, with 16 bases in between. CDR1 is MDHEN, CDR2 SYDVKM, per germline. The CDR3 totals 17 residues. The CDR3 sequence is CASSYSGTSLSNQPQHF. The CDR3 DNA is TGTGCCAGCAGTTACTCCGGGACAAGTCTTAGCAATCAGCCCCAGCATTTT. The full variable domain, completed using reference TRBV28 and TRBJ1-5, is DVKVTQSSRYLVKRTGEKVFLECVQDMDHENMFWYRQDPGLGLRLIYFSYDVKMKEKGDIPEGYSVSREKKERFSLILESASTNQTSMYLCASSYSGTSLSNQPQHFGDGTRLSIL.

The chain is built from TRBV28 and TRBJ1-2; D unresolved. The germline gives CDR1 MDHEN, CDR2 SYDVKM. Trimming took off 6 bases at V and 4 bases at J, with 18 bases between the two ends. This CDR3 is 15 amino acids long. In nucleotides, the CDR3 is TGTGCCAGCAGGATAGGGAGCTTGAGCTCCTATGGCTACACCTTC. It codes for CASRIGSLSSYGYTF.

The chain uses TRBV7-9 and TRBJ1-1; 9 bases map to TRBD1. CDR3 length: 16 residues. Germline V gives CDR1 SEHNR, CDR2 FQNEAQ (reference sequence). Unmatched junction bases numbered 9, after V lost 3 bases and J lost 4 bases. CDR3 bases: TGTGCCAGCAGCTTCGGACAGGGACAGGGAGGCACTGAAGCTTTCTTT. It encodes CASSFGQGQGGTEAFF.

V gene TRBV27 combines with J gene TRBJ2-7; 7 bases match TRBD1. With 4 bases clipped from V and 2 bases from J, the junction kept 5 bases outside the gene matches. The CDR3 covers 14 residues. Germline V gives CDR1 MNHEY, CDR2 SMNVEV (reference sequence). Here the CDR3 DNA reads TGTGCCAGCAGTTCCGGGACAGAACCCTACGAGCAGTACTTC. It translates to CASSSGTEPYEQYF.